The next 5 T cell receptor beta chains were all read from a single sample in a study of Ad26.COV2.S vaccination and SARS-CoV-2 variants. This table comes from immunoSEQ multiplex PCR, and its TCRdb copy is limited to in-frame clones, with some not included. The top ten clones hold just over 2.5% of a sample with roughly 500,000 clones, nearly 90% of them seen once. Described treatment: some 20 received Ad26.COV2.S at low or high dose, single or two shots; several received placebo; per-sample allocation not given. Day 63 following the first vaccine or placebo injection was when the samples were taken. The source was peripheral blood, collected in a trial of Ad26.COV2.S vaccine versus placebo. All receptors derive from a person aged 18 to 65 who received the Ad26.COV2.S COVID-19 vaccine or a placebo.

The rearrangement uses TRBV9 and TRBJ2-7; maybe TRBD2 (6 bases). This CDR3 comprises 14 residues. The V end lost 1 base, the J end lost 6 bases, and 14 bases lay between the germline ends. Germline values: CDR1 SGDLS, CDR2 YYNGEE. The CDR3 loop is CASSVYIGGSEQYF. DNA for the CDR3: TGTGCCAGCAGCGTATATATAGGAGGGAGCGAGCAGTACTTC.

The rearrangement links TRBV10-3 to TRBJ2-2; 9 bases agree with TRBD2. Per the germline V gene, CDR1 is ENHRY and CDR2 is SYGVKD. Unmatched junction bases numbered 8, after V lost 3 bases and J lost 6 bases. CDR3 length: 16 residues. CDR3 sequence: CAISESGLAGSGELFF. CDR3 bases: TGTGCCATCAGTGAAAGTGGGCTAGCGGGATCCGGGGAGCTGTTTTTT.

This chain links TRBV5-6 with TRBJ1-1; possible D gene TRBD1, 5 bases. The CDR3 totals 16 residues. Germline CDR1 SGHDT, CDR2 YYEEEE. Trimming pared 0 bases from V and 1 base from J, leaving 13 bases between. CDR3 sequence: CASSLGGRAANTEAFF. CDR3 DNA sequence: TGTGCCAGCAGCTTGGGGGGGAGGGCCGCGAACACTGAAGCTTTCTTT. The full variable domain, with the rest looked up from reference TRBV5-6 and TRBJ1-1, is DAGVTQSPTHLIKTRGQQVTLRCSPKSGHDTVSWYQQALGQGPQFIFQYYEEEERQRGNFPDRFSGHQFPNYSSELNVNALLLGDSALYLCASSLGGRAANTEAFFGQGTRLTVV.

The chain combines TRBV24-1 with TRBJ2-5, with D possibly being TRBD1 (5 bases). Trimming left V 3 bases short and J 0 bases short, with 13 bases between. CDR1 and CDR2 (germline): KGHDR, SFDVKD. The CDR3 has 16 residues. The CDR3, as DNA: TGTGCCACCAGTGATGGACAAACGAAGTACCAAGAGACCCAGTACTTC. Translating gives CATSDGQTKYQETQYF.

V usage is TRBV5-1 and J usage is TRBJ2-3, with D perhaps given as TRBD1 or TRBD2 (5 bases each). CDR3 length: 13 amino acids. Germline lookup yields CDR1 SGHRS and CDR2 YFSETQ. Deletions cut 5 bases from V and 4 bases from J, with 11 bases between. The CDR3 DNA sequence: TGCGCCAGCAGGCCCGGGGCAGCAGATACGCAGTATTTT. Translation: CASRPGAADTQYF.